The 16 T cell receptor beta chains below all came from one sample that was sequenced in a study of PD-L1 blockade in urothelial cancer. Generated by immunoSEQ multiplex PCR, the TCRdb table keeps only in-frame clones and is missing some. The sample holds 30,000 to 40,000 clones; roughly 92% are singletons and the top ten take around 11%. Time point of the sample: pretreatment peripheral blood. The starting material was PBMCs, obtained around atezolizumab (anti-PD-L1) treatment. These receptors came from a woman aged 55-70 years with urothelial cancer.

This clone has just one count. The V and J genes are TRBV4-2 and TRBJ2-1; TRBD2 matches 7 bases. Germline CDR1 and CDR2: LGHNA and YNFKEQ. The V and J ends lost 6 bases and 2 bases, in that order; junction bases with no gene match: 7. The CDR3 sequence is 15 residues long. CDR3 DNA: TGTGCCAGCAGTATGGGGGGAGGGCCCTACAATGAGCAGTTCTTC. This gives the protein CASSMGGGPYNEQFF.

The rearrangement joins TRBV5-3 to TRBJ2-1, with D possibly being TRBD1 (5 bases). TRBV5-3 is an ORF; its function is uncertain. Deletions cut 1 base from V and 0 bases from J, with 11 bases between. This CDR3 is built from 16 residues. The CDR3 spells CARSLWWGSSYNEQFF. The CDR3 bases are TGTGCCAGAAGCTTGTGGTGGGGCAGCTCCTACAATGAGCAGTTCTTC.

This sequence joins TRBV5-1 and TRBJ2-7; D remains ambiguous. Trimming pared 4 bases from V and 4 bases from J, leaving 15 bases between. The V gene's germline CDR1 is SGHRS and CDR2 YFSETQ. This CDR3 has 14 amino acids. CDR3 coding DNA: TGCGCCAGCAGCCATACTCAGACTGGGTACGAGCAGTACTTC. Its protein is CASSHTQTGYEQYF.

The chain has TRBV28 and TRBJ2-1, with D possibly matching TRBD2 (6 bases). The V gene lost 4 bases and the J gene lost 9 bases, with 16 bases spanning the gap. Per germline, CDR1 MDHEN and CDR2 SYDVKM. This CDR3 spans 14 amino acids. The CDR3 region is CASSYRRQEGEQFF. The CDR3 bases are TGTGCCAGCAGTTACCGACGTCAGGAGGGTGAGCAGTTCTTC.

The chain employs TRBV19 and TRBJ2-2, with TRBD2 matching over 8 bases. With 4 bases clipped from V and 3 bases from J, the junction kept 7 bases outside the gene matches. The CDR3 is made up of 16 amino acids. From germline, CDR1 is LNHDA and CDR2 SQIVND (reference sequence). The CDR3 sequence is CASSSREGRYTGELFF. The DNA for the CDR3 is TGTGCCAGTAGTAGTCGGGAGGGCAGGTACACCGGGGAGCTGTTTTTT.

The chain joins TRBV27 to TRBJ1-3; the match to TRBD1 covers 11 bases. This CDR3 is built from 16 residues. The V gene end was trimmed by 6 bases and the J gene end by 0 bases; junction bases not matched to a gene: 4. The V gene's germline CDR1 is MNHEY and CDR2 SMNVEV (reference sequence). The CDR3 DNA follows: TGTGCCAGCAGGACCGGGACAGGGGGCTCTGGAAACACCATATATTTT. Translated: CASRTGTGGSGNTIYF.

The V and J genes are TRBV28 and TRBJ2-7; D call uncertain. This CDR3 spans 12 amino acids. In germline, CDR1 is MDHEN, CDR2 SYDVKM. V dropped 4 bases and J dropped 6 bases, with 10 bases sitting between them. CDR3 bases: TGTGCCAGCAGTTCCAGGATCGGCGAGCAGTACTTC. Translated: CASSSRIGEQYF.

The rearrangement uses TRBV6-1 and TRBJ2-3; maybe TRBD1 (6 bases). This CDR3 has 14 residues. V was cut by 6 bases and J by 2 bases, with 12 bases left in between. Germline V lookup: CDR1 MNHNS, CDR2 SASEGT. Here the CDR3 DNA reads TGTGCCAGCAGCTCAGGGGTATACACAGATACGCAGTATTTT. Translated, it gives CASSSGVYTDTQYF.

The table lists this clone with a count of one. This chain connects TRBV6-5 to TRBJ2-1; 11 bases align to TRBD2. Per the germline V gene, CDR1 is MNHEY and CDR2 is SVGAGI. J gave up 6 bases and V 5 bases, and 6 bases lay outside the gene matches. The CDR3 totals 15 residues. CDR3 residues: CASSPYSGRANEQFF. In nucleotides, the CDR3 is TGTGCCAGCAGTCCATATAGCGGGAGGGCCAATGAGCAGTTCTTC.

This chain joins TRBV6-5 and TRBJ2-7; 8 nucleotides match TRBD2. Losses at the gene ends were 2 bases for V and 4 bases for J; bases not matched to a gene: 10. Germline V gene lookup returns CDR1 MNHEY and CDR2 SVGAGI. The CDR3 is made up of 16 amino acids. CDR3 protein: CASSYRGGRASYEQYF. Here the CDR3 DNA reads TGTGCCAGCAGTTACCGGGGGGGGAGGGCCTCTTACGAGCAGTACTTC.

The chain couples TRBV29-1 to TRBJ1-1; 7 nucleotides align to TRBD1. Trimming removed 4 bases from V and 4 bases from J; junction bases left unmatched: 18. Germline V gene lookup returns CDR1 SQVTM and CDR2 ANQGSEA. The CDR3 extends over 17 amino acids. CDR3 loop: CSVVKGKTGKAFTEAFF. The CDR3, as DNA: TGCAGCGTTGTAAAGGGGAAGACAGGGAAAGCGTTCACTGAAGCTTTCTTT.

The chain has TRBV19 and TRBJ1-2; 12 bases agree with TRBD1. The CDR3 length is 16 residues. V dropped 5 bases and J dropped 5; count of bases not matched to a gene: 9. CDR1 is LNHDA, CDR2 SQIVND, per germline (reference sequence). CDR3 sequence reads: CASSAGTGGALYGYTF. The CDR3 region has the DNA TGTGCCAGTAGTGCCGGGACAGGGGGCGCATTGTATGGCTACACCTTC.

The chain links TRBV9 to TRBJ2-4; 8 nucleotides line up with TRBD2. J was trimmed by 8 bases and V by 0 bases; bases with no gene match: 7. Germline CDR1 is SGDLS and CDR2 is YYNGEE. The length of the CDR3 is 15 residues. CDR3 in DNA: TGTGCCAGCAGCGTAGGGGCGGGAGGAAGTGACATTCAGTACTTC. Its translation: CASSVGAGGSDIQYF.

The V and J genes are TRBV11-2 and TRBJ2-3; D perhaps matches TRBD2 (6 bases). The CDR3 is made up of 16 amino acids. Germline loops: CDR1 SGHAT, CDR2 FQNNGV. V dropped 1 base and J dropped 3 bases, with 14 bases sitting between them. This CDR3 is CASSLVEGSSTDTQYF. CDR3 sequence (DNA): TGTGCCAGCAGCTTAGTGGAGGGCTCGAGTACAGATACGCAGTATTTT.

This chain uses TRBV5-1 with TRBJ1-2; TRBD1 matches at 10 bases. The CDR3 is 13 residues long. Per germline, CDR1 SGHRS and CDR2 YFSETQ. The J segment lost 8 bases and the V segment lost 4 bases, leaving 5 bases of the junction unmatched. The CDR3, as DNA: TGCGCCAGCAGCCGCGGACAGGGGGAAGGCTACACCTTC. This translates into CASSRGQGEGYTF.

This chain links TRBV5-1 with TRBJ1-2; 9 bases agree with TRBD1. The CDR3 has 14 residues. Germline V gives CDR1 SGHRS, CDR2 YFSETQ. V trimming: 0 bases; J trimming: 8 bases; junction bases outside the gene matches: 5. The CDR3 spells CASSLGDRATGYTF. In DNA, the CDR3 is TGCGCCAGCAGCTTGGGGGACAGGGCAACCGGCTACACCTTC.